This T cell receptor (beta chain) was sequenced during a study of blood T cell repertoires in COVID-19 (dated by TCRdb to the early 2020s). Regarding the research as a whole: Samples from collaborators originated in the United States, Italy and Spain and spanned both the acute and convalescent phases of COVID-19. The material from the prospective study consisted of cDNA or gDNA derived from T cells, B-cell-depleted T cells, or PBMCs. Subjects who had been exposed to COVID-19, were actively infected with it, or had recovered from it provided the deeply sampled blood TCRbeta repertoires that made up the dataset. A freely available public database, intended as a resource for researchers studying the immune response to SARS-CoV-2, is where the repertoires were released. Samples were obtained from the ongoing ImmuneRACE study (first 160 participants) and from 1,000 to 1,500 subjects provided by 6 global collaborators. Nearly every sample came with metadata listing a de-identified subject ID, COVID-19 status, age in years and sex. HLA class I and class II types, where available, came from metadata supplied by the sample provider rather than from assay-based typing. Paper-wide results and their limitations: The quantity of clinical and demographic metadata differed by source and by participant and was supplied without curation.

TCRbeta CDR3 regions were amplified from genomic DNA by means of the immunoSEQ Assay, a bias-controlled multiplex PCR. In the source study's methods: Nucleated cell counts per sample were estimated from amplification of reference gene primers within the assay. To quantify the absolute abundance of each unique TCRbeta CDR3 rearrangement, sequence reads were collapsed and filtered. For each sample, productive Simpson clonality was calculated as the square root of Simpson's diversity index across productive rearrangements. The immuneACCESS repertoire file appears here via TCRdb, limited to in-frame rearrangements. These files lack a portion of the clones; in checked studies, under half of the deficit traces to unresolved V genes, and the cause of the others is not known. V and J calls and clone size follow that table, whereas D and trimming were derived from the DNA. The sample yields around 20,000 clones; around 70% were counted once. The top ten clonotypes cover around 19% of the sample.

In the germline V gene (reference sequence), CDR1 corresponds to SGHNT and CDR2 to YYREEE. Reading from cysteine to phenylalanine, the CDR3 counts 16 amino acids. Only the CDR3 DNA is retained, 48 bases long and in frame from the first base. V is reduced by 4 bases and J by 7 bases, leaving a spacing of 21 bases between them. Each collaborating institution followed its own protocols to collect whole blood in K2EDTA tubes. For TCRbeta analysis, collaborator samples were shipped as frozen whole blood, as isolated PBMCs, or as DNA extracted from either sample type. About this clone: It has no known antigen specificity. No much larger clone exists at a distance of one base, and base qualities are not known.

Recombination linked TRBV5-4 to TRBJ2-1, with TRBD2 as a weak D call on 6 bases. The sample comprised peripheral blood. The TCR originated in a human donor in a cohort sampled during active or convalescent COVID-19. DNA sequence: TGTGCCAGCAGCCCGCAAGGTGGGAGGAGGTTGAATGAGCAGTTCTTC. It encodes CASSPQGGRRLNEQFF.